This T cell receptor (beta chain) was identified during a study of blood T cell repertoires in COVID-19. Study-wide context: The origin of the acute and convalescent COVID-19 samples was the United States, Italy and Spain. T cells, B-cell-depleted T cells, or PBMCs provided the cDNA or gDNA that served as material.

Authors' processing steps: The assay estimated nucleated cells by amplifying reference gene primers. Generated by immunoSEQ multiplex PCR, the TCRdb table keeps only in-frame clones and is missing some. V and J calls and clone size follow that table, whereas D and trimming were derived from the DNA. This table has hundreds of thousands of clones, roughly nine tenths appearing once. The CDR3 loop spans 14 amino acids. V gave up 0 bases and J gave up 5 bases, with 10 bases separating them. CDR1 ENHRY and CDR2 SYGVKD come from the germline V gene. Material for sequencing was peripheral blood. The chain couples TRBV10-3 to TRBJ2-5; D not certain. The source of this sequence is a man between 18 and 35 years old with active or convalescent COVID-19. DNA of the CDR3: TGTGCCATCAGTGAGTCGACATCCCGGGAGACCCAGTACTTC. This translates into CAISESTSRETQYF.